The 21 T cell receptor beta chains below come from one sample, sequenced in a study of long-term antiretroviral therapy in people with HIV (dated by TCRdb to about 2022). The immunoSEQ hsTCRB v3.0 assay was used at survey level resolution for TRB variable region sequencing. What TCRdb holds here is the immuneACCESS table cut down to in-frame rearrangements. Part of the clones is not present; checked against another copy, under half of the missing clones reflect an unresolved V gene, and the others are unexplained. This sample lists about 30,000 clones; about three quarters were detected once. The top ten clonotypes cover 9.3% of the sample. The sample in question was unsorted PBMCs, obtained 1.5 years before starting antiretroviral therapy. The receptors derive from a man between 18 and 29 years old with HIV.

CDR3 amino acids: CASSYTLDRMLPEAFF. The CDR3, as DNA: TGTGCCAGCAGTTACACACTGGACAGGATGCTCCCTGAAGCTTTCTTT. This chain joins TRBV6-6 and TRBJ1-1; 7 positions match TRBD1. The V gene end was trimmed by 2 bases and the J gene end by 6 bases; junction bases not matched to a gene: 12. CDR3 length: 16 amino acids. Germline CDR1 and CDR2: MNHNY and SVGAGI (reference sequence).

This clone came up once. The V call is TRBV5-4, the J call TRBJ2-4; D remains unclear. This CDR3 is built from 12 residues. Per germline, CDR1 SGHNT and CDR2 YYREEE (reference sequence). Between the trimmed V and J ends, which lost 3 bases and 7 bases, there was a span of 8 bases. CDR3 residues: CASSSDWNIQYF. The CDR3 DNA is TGTGCCAGCAGCTCAGACTGGAACATTCAGTACTTC. Using reference TRBV5-4 and TRBJ2-4 for the parts outside the CDR3, the full variable domain is ETGVTQSPTHLIKTRGQQVTLRCSSQSGHNTVSWYQQALGQGPQFIFQYYREEENGRGNFPPRFSGLQFPNYSSELNVNALELDDSALYLCASSSDWNIQYFGAGTRLSVL.

In the case of this clone: Other nucleotide sequences from this sample produce the same CDR3. The genes are TRBV28 and TRBJ2-1; D is uncertain. This CDR3 comprises 14 residues. Germline V gene data show CDR1 as MDHEN and CDR2 as SYDVKM. Trimming removed 5 bases from V and 0 bases from J, with 8 bases in between. The CDR3 sequence is CASSGPSSYNEQFF. The CDR3 DNA sequence: TGTGCCAGCAGTGGACCGAGCTCCTACAATGAGCAGTTCTTC. The full variable domain, in which reference TRBV28 and TRBJ2-1 provide the parts outside the CDR3, is DVKVTQSSRYLVKRTGEKVFLECVQDMDHENMFWYRQDPGLGLRLIYFSYDVKMKEKGDIPEGYSVSREKKERFSLILESASTNQTSMYLCASSGPSSYNEQFFGPGTRLTVL.

This clone was detected only once. V gene TRBV27 combines with J gene TRBJ2-5; D gene uncertain. The CDR3 contains 14 residues. From germline, CDR1 is MNHEY and CDR2 SMNVEV (reference sequence). V lost 5 bases to trimming and J lost 2 bases, with 12 bases between them. The DNA for the CDR3 is TGTGCCAGCAGTCCGGACGGAATACAAGAGACCCAGTACTTC. This codes for CASSPDGIQETQYF.

The genes are TRBV6-1 and TRBJ2-5; 8 positions agree with TRBD2. V dropped 1 base and J dropped 3; count of bases not matched to a gene: 4. This CDR3 is 15 amino acids long. Germline V gene lookup returns CDR1 MNHNS and CDR2 SASEGT. This chain's CDR3 is CASSEVTSAKETQYF. The CDR3 nucleotides read TGTGCCAGCAGTGAAGTGACTAGCGCTAAAGAGACCCAGTACTTC.

The rearrangement uses TRBV27 and TRBJ2-1; perhaps TRBD2 as D (6 bases). The ends were cut back, 3 bases at V and 11 bases at J, with 23 bases in the middle. Germline CDR1 and CDR2: MNHEY and SMNVEV (reference sequence). This CDR3 is built from 16 residues. CDR3 in amino acids: CASSFVVALGLLKQFF. The DNA of the CDR3 is TGTGCCAGCAGTTTTGTGGTAGCATTGGGACTTTTAAAGCAGTTCTTC.

The table lists this clone with a count of one. The chain carries TRBV15 and TRBJ2-1; possibly TRBD1 or TRBD2 for D (5 bases each). Germline V gene data show CDR1 as LNHNV and CDR2 as YYDKDF (reference sequence). Trimming took off 3 bases at V and 4 bases at J, with 13 bases between the two ends. The CDR3 is 15 amino acids. The CDR3 is CATSRDSGPYNEQFF. In DNA form, the CDR3 reads TGTGCCACCAGCAGGGATTCGGGGCCTTACAATGAGCAGTTCTTC.

This chain connects TRBV7-8 to TRBJ2-5, with 11 bases fitting TRBD1. The CDR3 length is 14 residues. Germline V lookup: CDR1 SGHVS, CDR2 FQNEAQ. V lost 10 bases, J lost 5 bases, and 9 bases stayed unmatched. CDR3 nucleotides: TGTGCCACCCGGGGACAGGGGGTGAGGGAGACCCAGTACTTC. This translates into CATRGQGVRETQYF.

This rearrangement joins TRBV30 to TRBJ1-4; D gene uncertain. From germline, CDR1 is GTSNPN and CDR2 SVGIG (reference sequence). V was trimmed by 2 bases and J by 4 bases, leaving 8 bases between them. The CDR3 is 13 residues long. The CDR3: CAWSKGFNEKLFF. CDR3 sequence (DNA): TGTGCCTGGAGTAAAGGGTTTAATGAAAAACTGTTTTTT.

V is TRBV9 and J is TRBJ1-2; D unclear. This CDR3 region has 13 residues. The germline V gene has CDR1 SGDLS and CDR2 YYNGEE. Deletions cut 1 base from V and 4 bases from J, with 8 bases between. CDR3 sequence: CASSVNHRYGYTF. The CDR3 nucleotides read TGTGCCAGCAGCGTAAACCACCGCTATGGCTACACCTTC.

The V and J genes are TRBV27 and TRBJ2-7; D remains ambiguous. The CDR3 runs 15 residues. From germline, CDR1 is MNHEY and CDR2 SMNVEV (reference sequence). Trimming cost V 3 bases and J 0 bases, with 12 bases left between them. For the CDR3, the DNA is TGTGCCAGCAGTTTGGTGAAGGGTACCTCCTACGAGCAGTACTTC. Its translation is CASSLVKGTSYEQYF.

This rearrangement joins TRBV30 to TRBJ2-3; 9 nucleotides line up with TRBD2. Germline V gene lookup returns CDR1 GTSNPN and CDR2 SVGIG (reference sequence). Trimming took 3 bases from V and 5 from J; bases not matched to a gene: 12. This CDR3 is 16 amino acids long. Written as DNA, the CDR3 is TGTGCCTGGAGCCCGGCTGGCGGGGGGGCGGGAGATACGCAGTATTTT. It is translated as CAWSPAGGGAGDTQYF.

The chain combines TRBV5-4 with TRBJ1-1; 10 nucleotides agree with TRBD1. This CDR3 comprises 15 residues. The junction had 8 bases not matched to a gene; V was cut back by 4 bases and J by 5 bases. Germline loops: CDR1 SGHNT, CDR2 YYREEE (reference sequence). CDR3 in amino acids: CASSLRTGGETEAFF. CDR3 coding DNA: TGTGCCAGCAGCCTCCGGACAGGGGGAGAAACTGAAGCTTTCTTT.

This clone was picked up a small number of times. The rearrangement links TRBV5-6 to TRBJ1-5, with D possibly matching TRBD1 (5 bases). CDR1 is SGHDT and CDR2 is YYEEEE in the germline V gene. This CDR3 has 15 residues. The V end lost 2 bases, the J end lost 4 bases, and 13 bases lay between the germline ends. The CDR3 loop reads CASSFGLGVNQPQHF. CDR3 sequence (DNA): TGTGCCAGCAGCTTTGGTTTGGGGGTAAATCAGCCCCAGCATTTT.

The chain is built from TRBV18 and TRBJ2-7; D might be TRBD2 (6 bases). Per the germline V gene, CDR1 is KGHSH and CDR2 is LQKENI. CDR3 length equals 17 residues. Trimming removed 8 bases from V and 4 bases from J, with 27 bases in between. CDR3 residues: CASPGVKDPRREYEQYF. The CDR3 region has the DNA TGTGCCAGCCCCGGAGTTAAGGACCCGCGGCGGGAATACGAGCAGTACTTC.

CDR3 residues: CASSPQGQGAGEKLFF. The CDR3 bases are TGTGCCAGCTCACCACAGGGGCAGGGGGCCGGAGAAAAACTGTTTTTT. The chain couples TRBV18 to TRBJ1-4, with TRBD1 matching 8 bases. The length of the CDR3 is 16 residues. The germline gives CDR1 KGHSH, CDR2 LQKENI. V dropped 1 base and J dropped 8; count of bases not matched to a gene: 9.

V gene TRBV6-5 combines with J gene TRBJ2-7, with a weak D call TRBD1 (6 bases). V was clipped by 3 bases and J by 2 bases, with 8 bases between them. This CDR3 is built from 13 residues. The germline gives CDR1 MNHEY, CDR2 SVGAGI. The CDR3 loop is CASSYNRAYEQYF. The CDR3 DNA reads as TGTGCCAGCAGTTATAACAGGGCCTACGAGCAGTACTTC.

The chain is built from TRBV7-9 and TRBJ2-2, with 9 nucleotides matching TRBD1. V trimming: 8 bases; J trimming: 6 bases; junction bases outside the gene matches: 10. Germline assignment: CDR1 SEHNR and CDR2 FQNEAQ (reference sequence). The CDR3 totals 15 residues. CDR3 sequence: CASRGRTGVAGELFF. The CDR3 DNA reads TGTGCCAGCCGGGGCAGGACAGGGGTCGCCGGGGAGCTGTTTTTT.

The chain has TRBV19 and TRBJ2-7; TRBD2 matches 8 bases. CDR3 length: 14 amino acids. Unmatched junction bases numbered 11, after V lost 6 bases and J lost 7 bases. In germline, CDR1 is LNHDA, CDR2 SQIVND (reference sequence). The CDR3 sequence is CASSALAASGEQYF. The CDR3 DNA is TGTGCCAGTAGCGCACTAGCGGCATCTGGGGAGCAGTACTTC.

The chain carries TRBV27 and TRBJ2-7; TRBD2 matches 9 bases. The CDR3 contains 14 residues. J was trimmed by 5 bases and V by 3 bases; bases with no gene match: 5. Germline values: CDR1 MNHEY, CDR2 SMNVEV (reference sequence). CDR3 in DNA: TGTGCCAGCAGTTTTGGACTAGCGATCGACGAGCAGTACTTC. Amino acid sequence: CASSFGLAIDEQYF.

V is TRBV5-1 and J is TRBJ1-4; TRBD1 is a possible D gene (5 bases). The CDR3 extends over 16 amino acids. V was clipped by 0 bases and J by 8 bases, with 17 bases between them. Germline lookup yields CDR1 SGHRS and CDR2 YFSETQ. CDR3 sequence (DNA): TGCGCCAGCAGCTTGGGGCAGGGAAGGGGTGACGAAAAACTGTTTTTT. Translation gives CASSLGQGRGDEKLFF.